Given below is one T cell receptor (beta chain) in context. This specimen comes from a study of blood T cell repertoires in COVID-19. Study-level background: Samples of COVID-19 (acute and convalescent) were obtained from the United States, Italy and Spain. PBMCs, B-cell-depleted T cells, or T cells were the source of the cDNA or gDNA that made up the material.

The method was immunoSEQ multiplex PCR; TCRdb's version includes in-frame clones alone and lacks a portion of them. The sample has roughly 160,000 clones, approximately 81% seen once. Sequenced material: peripheral blood. This sequence originates from a man between 18 and 35 years old with active or convalescent COVID-19.

The CDR3 loop reads CASSQDRAGAEQYF. The CDR3, as DNA: TGCGCCAGCAGCCAAGATAGGGCGGGGGCCGAGCAGTACTTC. The chain uses TRBV4-1 and TRBJ2-7, with a possible D match to TRBD2 (7 bases). The length of the CDR3 is 14 residues. Per the germline V gene, CDR1 is MGHRA and CDR2 is YSYEKL. V dropped 0 bases and J dropped 6 bases, with 12 bases sitting between them.